The rows below give T cell receptor beta chains drawn from one sample of a study of beta chain features in type 1 diabetes. Sequenced by immunoSEQ multiplex PCR; TCRdb stores in-frame clones only, minus some. The sample lists roughly 370,000 clones; 11% to 15% were seen once. Sequences were obtained from naive CD4+ T cells from blood. These receptor sequences come from a man aged 30-40 years in good health. Each CDR3 is given without its conserved first and last residue.

len: 13
j_gene: TRBJ2-5
v_gene: TRBV6-6
CDR3aa: ASSYSIGQPGTQY

len: 11
j_gene: TRBJ1-2
v_gene: TRBV7-6
CDR3aa: ASSADGTHGYT

len: 13
j_gene: TRBJ2-2
v_gene: TRBV19
CDR3aa: ATNDPGSNTGELF

len: 12
j_gene: TRBJ2-7
v_gene: TRBV5-6
CDR3aa: ASSLPARGHEQY

len: 12
j_gene: TRBJ2-5
v_gene: TRBV5-1
CDR3aa: ASSSRTGRETQY

len: 11
j_gene: TRBJ1-1
v_gene: TRBV14
CDR3aa: ASSQDRLFEAF

len: 12
j_gene: TRBJ2-4
v_gene: TRBV7-9
CDR3aa: ASTSFEAKNIQY

len: 11
j_gene: TRBJ1-1
v_gene: TRBV7-9
CDR3aa: ASSFIANTEAF

len: 11
j_gene: TRBJ1-2
v_gene: TRBV14
CDR3aa: ASSQGTAYGYT

len: 13
j_gene: TRBJ2-5
v_gene: TRBV5-6
CDR3aa: ASSFSGTGVETQY

len: 13
j_gene: TRBJ1-1
v_gene: TRBV5-4
CDR3aa: ASSKRDRLNTEAF

len: 14
j_gene: TRBJ2-1
v_gene: TRBV5-4
CDR3aa: ASSPRLAGGKNEQF

len: 10
j_gene: TRBJ2-1
v_gene: TRBV6-1
CDR3aa: ASSDAWNEQF

len: 11
j_gene: TRBJ2-5
v_gene: TRBV5-4
CDR3aa: ASSFDGQETQY

len: 11
j_gene: TRBJ1-4
v_gene: TRBV30
CDR3aa: AWSETGSGKLF

len: 13
j_gene: TRBJ2-5
v_gene: TRBV7-9
CDR3aa: ASSPPAGTGKTQY

len: 12
j_gene: TRBJ2-1
v_gene: TRBV30
CDR3aa: AWSVVVRGNEQF

len: 14
j_gene: TRBJ2-7
v_gene: TRBV2
CDR3aa: ASSEALTGGRHEQY

len: 11
j_gene: TRBJ2-5
v_gene: TRBV4-3
CDR3aa: ASSQDRRETQY